These 2 T cell receptor beta chains were all obtained from the same sample, sequenced in a study of identical twins. TCRdb called the 5' RACE reads again in MiXCR, with one record for every CDR3 protein. Of around 650,000 distinct CDR3 sequences listed, just over 7% are singletons. This same sample was also part of a study on yellow fever vaccine responses in identical twins.

The sequencing input was PBMCs. The receptors were gathered from a woman aged 18 to 35 in good health.

This clonotype was seen repeatedly, ten times or more. This chain links TRBV15 with TRBJ2-7; a weak D match, TRBD2 (5 bases). Germline CDR1 reads LNHNV; CDR2 reads YYDKDF (reference sequence). Trimming removed 0 bases at V and 3 bases at J, with 18 bases between. This CDR3 is 17 amino acids long. CDR3: CATSRDRRGRSGYEQYF. CDR3 bases: TGTGCCACCAGCAGAGATCGTCGGGGTAGGTCCGGCTACGAGCAGTACTTC. The variable domain in full, with the rest retrieved from reference TRBV15 and TRBJ2-7, is DAMVIQNPRYQVTQFGKPVTLSCSQTLNHNVMYWYQQKSSQAPKLLFHYYDKDFNNEADTPDNFQSRRPNTSFCFLDIRSPGLGDTAMYLCATSRDRRGRSGYEQYFGPGTRLTVT.

The sample holds many counts of this clonotype. The chain couples TRBV5-1 to TRBJ2-1; TRBD2 agrees at 7 bases. The CDR3 is 17 residues long. Germline values: CDR1 SGHRS, CDR2 YFSETQ. Trimming took 0 bases from V and 3 from J; bases not matched to a gene: 9. The CDR3 DNA reads TGCGCCAGCAGCTTGGGGGGGGTAAGGACTAGCTACAATGAGCAGTTCTTC. Translation gives CASSLGGVRTSYNEQFF.